Each of the 28 T cell receptor beta chains below was sequenced from the same sample in a study of T cells in Graves' hyperthyroidism and ophthalmopathy. The CDR3 regions of TCR beta were amplified from RNA transcripts. The study used the HTBI primer set for a first-round RT-PCR of the TCR CDR3. TCRdb recomputed calls from the multiplex PCR reads with MiXCR, one row per CDR3 protein. This table has 600,000 or so distinct CDR3 sequences, 14% appearing once. The sample was blood. These receptors were taken from a woman between 18 and 29 years old with Graves' ophthalmopathy.

This clonotype was counted only a few times. The chain joins TRBV28 to TRBJ2-1; D unclear. V lost 4 bases and J 0 bases, leaving 13 bases between the germline ends. CDR3 length equals 16 residues. Germline-derived CDR1 and CDR2 are MDHEN and SYDVKM. The CDR3 protein is CASSSSDASSYNEQFF. DNA of the CDR3: TGTGCCAGCAGTTCCTCGGACGCGAGCTCCTACAATGAGCAGTTCTTC.

This clonotype was picked up a small number of times. This chain uses TRBV5-5 with TRBJ1-2, with 8 bases lining up with TRBD1. The germline V gene has CDR1 SGHKS and CDR2 YYEKEE (reference sequence). V dropped 3 bases and J dropped 1; count of bases not matched to a gene: 5. The CDR3 spans 15 residues. In DNA, the CDR3 is TGTGCCAGCAGCTGGGAGGACAGGGTTAACTATGGCTACACCTTC. Translation gives CASSWEDRVNYGYTF.

This clonotype has ten or more counts. The genes are TRBV12-3 or TRBV12-4 and TRBJ1-2; TRBD1 aligns across 8 bases. CDR3 length: 17 amino acids. After removal of 6 bases from V and 4 bases from J, the junction contained 16 bases not matched to a gene. This chain's CDR3 is CASRTQGGPKVFYGYTF. The CDR3 coding sequence is TGTGCCAGCAGAACACAGGGGGGACCAAAAGTCTTCTATGGCTACACCTTC.

The rearrangement links TRBV29-1 to TRBJ2-7, with D unclear. This CDR3 region has 13 residues. Germline V CDR1 and CDR2: SQVTM, ANQGSEA. Trimming took off 0 bases at V and 3 bases at J, with 9 bases between the two ends. CDR3 coding DNA: TGCAGCGTTGAAGATCTTCAAAGCTACGAGCAGTACTTC. Translation gives CSVEDLQSYEQYF.

The chain carries TRBV5-1 and TRBJ1-4, with D tentatively TRBD1 (6 bases). The germline V gene encodes CDR1 SGHRS and CDR2 YFSETQ. CDR3 length: 14 amino acids. Trimming pared 9 bases from V and 7 bases from J, leaving 19 bases between. Here the CDR3 DNA reads TGCGCCACCTCGACTCAGGGGATGGGTGAAAAACTGTTTTTT. This encodes CATSTQGMGEKLFF.

The table lists this clonotype with many counts. The chain uses TRBV3-1 and TRBJ1-3; D ambiguous. Per the germline V gene, CDR1 is LGHDT and CDR2 is YNNKEL (reference sequence). This CDR3 has 16 amino acids. The V and J ends lost 3 bases and 0 bases respectively, with 12 bases between them. The CDR3 loop is CASSQHTVSSGNTIYF. In DNA, the CDR3 is TGTGCCAGCAGCCAGCACACCGTAAGCTCTGGAAACACCATATATTTT.

There are many counts of this clonotype. The V gene is TRBV24-1, the J gene TRBJ2-5, with D perhaps TRBD1 (6 bases). This CDR3 comprises 14 residues. V gave up 2 bases and J gave up 5 bases, with 11 bases separating them. Per the germline V gene, CDR1 is KGHDR and CDR2 is SFDVKD. CDR3 residues: CATSDYTGRETQYF. CDR3 nucleotide sequence: TGTGCCACCAGTGATTACACAGGGCGGGAGACCCAGTACTTC.

This clonotype showed up many times. This sequence joins TRBV10-2 and TRBJ1-5, with D possibly being TRBD1 (6 bases). V was pared by 6 bases and J by 6 bases, with 30 bases between. The CDR3 spans 19 residues. Germline CDR1 reads WSHSY; CDR2 reads SAAADI. The CDR3 coding sequence is TGCGCCAGCAGCCCGAAAGCCCCCTTAGTTGGCGGCAGGGGTCAGCCCCAGCATTTT. It specifies CASSPKAPLVGGRGQPQHF.

This clonotype showed up many times. The CDR3: CASSLGGGAGYTF. The CDR3 bases are TGTGCCAGCAGTTTAGGGGGGGGTGCGGGCTACACCTTC. This chain joins TRBV27 and TRBJ1-2; maybe TRBD1 (5 bases). Per germline, CDR1 MNHEY and CDR2 SMNVEV (reference sequence). V lost 2 bases, J lost 8 bases, and 12 bases lay in between. This CDR3 comprises 13 residues.

The chain combines TRBV4-1 with TRBJ2-1; TRBD2 aligns across 13 bases. Germline lookup yields CDR1 MGHRA and CDR2 YSYEKL. J lost 2 bases, V lost 1 base, and 11 bases had no gene match. The CDR3 length is 20 residues. CDR3: CASSQGDGTSGAGAYNEQFF. In nucleotides, the CDR3 is TGCGCCAGCAGCCAAGGGGACGGGACTAGCGGGGCAGGCGCCTACAATGAGCAGTTCTTC.

The J gene is TRBJ1-1, the V gene TRBV19; 11 nucleotides agree with TRBD1. J was trimmed by 3 bases and V by 7 bases; bases with no gene match: 4. The CDR3 has 14 amino acids. Germline assignment: CDR1 LNHDA and CDR2 SQIVND (reference sequence). The CDR3 region is CASTPGQGDTEAFF. CDR3 nucleotide sequence: TGTGCCAGTACCCCGGGACAGGGGGACACTGAAGCTTTCTTT.

This clonotype was detected ten times or more. The chain uses TRBV24-1 and TRBJ2-2, with a weak D call TRBD1 (6 bases). CDR1 and CDR2 from the germline V gene are KGHDR and SFDVKD. The germline V and J ends were trimmed by 3 bases and 7 bases, with 14 bases remaining between them. This CDR3 has 15 residues. In DNA form, the CDR3 reads TGTGCCACCAGTGATCCCGGGACATTATTCGGGGAGCTGTTTTTT. Residues: CATSDPGTLFGELFF.

V and J are TRBV19 and TRBJ2-5; D is possibly TRBD2 (6 bases). The germline V and J ends were trimmed by 3 bases and 5 bases, with 10 bases remaining between them. CDR1 LNHDA and CDR2 SQIVND come from the germline V gene (reference sequence). The CDR3 contains 13 residues. The CDR3 spells CASSIGGLETQYF. The CDR3 nucleotides are TGTGCCAGTAGTATCGGGGGACTTGAGACCCAGTACTTC.

This clonotype was observed many times. The chain is built from TRBV4-3 and TRBJ2-7; 9 bases fit TRBD2. Trimming removed 0 bases from V and 1 base from J; junction bases left unmatched: 4. The germline V gene encodes CDR1 LGHNA and CDR2 YSLEER. This CDR3 region has 16 residues. CDR3 region: CASSQEWTSESYEQYF. In DNA form, the CDR3 reads TGCGCCAGCAGCCAAGAATGGACTAGCGAATCCTACGAGCAGTACTTC.

This clonotype has more than one count but fewer than ten. This sequence joins TRBV27 and TRBJ2-7; tentatively, D is TRBD1 or TRBD2 (5 bases each). The CDR3 length is 15 residues. Germline V gene lookup returns CDR1 MNHEY and CDR2 SMNVEV (reference sequence). Between the trimmed V and J ends, which lost 5 bases and 2 bases, there was a span of 16 bases. DNA of the CDR3: TGTGCCAGCAGTCCCCTGGGGCGGGCCGCCTACGAGCAGTACTTC. This encodes CASSPLGRAAYEQYF.

The chain uses TRBV15 and TRBJ1-2, with a tentative D call TRBD1 (6 bases). From germline, CDR1 is LNHNV and CDR2 YYDKDF (reference sequence). This CDR3 contains 14 residues. V was trimmed by 0 bases and J by 6 bases, leaving 11 bases between them. The CDR3 loop is CATSRDYREDGYTF. The CDR3 DNA reads as TGTGCCACCAGCAGAGATTACAGGGAAGATGGCTACACCTTC.

This clonotype showed up many times. The rearrangement links TRBV7-8 to TRBJ2-5; 8 bases agree with TRBD1. The CDR3 spans 16 residues. V gave up 2 bases and J gave up 4 bases; unmatched junction bases: 9. Germline V gives CDR1 SGHVS, CDR2 FQNEAQ. The CDR3 DNA sequence: TGTGCCAGCAGCTTATATAGGGGGCAGGGGGCAGAGACCCAGTACTTC. Translating gives CASSLYRGQGAETQYF.

This clonotype occurred many times. The rearrangement links TRBV20-1 to TRBJ2-1; 8 bases line up with TRBD1. Germline values: CDR1 DFQATT, CDR2 SNEGSKA (reference sequence). CDR3 length: 16 amino acids. J was trimmed by 5 bases and V by 1 base; bases with no gene match: 10. CDR3: CSARGIDRGFNNEQFF. As DNA, the CDR3 is TGCAGTGCTAGAGGAATTGACAGGGGATTTAACAATGAGCAGTTCTTC.

The sample holds a few counts of this clonotype. This chain joins TRBV20-1 and TRBJ1-2, with 10 bases that match TRBD1. Germline V lookup: CDR1 DFQATT, CDR2 SNEGSKA (reference sequence). The ends lost 3 bases at V and 7 bases at J; junction bases unmatched: 5. The CDR3 length is 13 residues. The CDR3 region has the DNA TGCAGTGCTAGTTCCGGACAGGGGGGTGGCTACACCTTC. It encodes CSASSGQGGGYTF.

The chain uses TRBV5-6 and TRBJ1-6; TRBD1 is a possible D gene (5 bases). Germline CDR1 and CDR2: SGHDT and YYEEEE. Trimming took 4 bases from V and 10 from J, leaving 21 bases between them. This CDR3 contains 16 residues. The CDR3 reads CASSPASNGWGSPLHF. The CDR3 DNA reads as TGTGCCAGCAGCCCGGCCTCTAACGGGTGGGGGTCACCCCTCCACTTT. Drawing the rest from reference TRBV5-6 and TRBJ1-6, the complete variable domain is DAGVTQSPTHLIKTRGQQVTLRCSPKSGHDTVSWYQQALGQGPQFIFQYYEEEERQRGNFPDRFSGHQFPNYSSELNVNALLLGDSALYLCASSPASNGWGSPLHFGNGTRLTVT.

The chain has TRBV9 and TRBJ1-1; perhaps TRBD1 as D (6 bases). The CDR3 length is 13 residues. The V end lost 3 bases, the J end lost 5 bases, and 11 bases lay between the germline ends. The germline CDR1 and CDR2 sequences are SGDLS and YYNGEE. The CDR3 DNA sequence: TGTGCCAGCAGCGGAGACAGGATAACTGAAGCTTTCTTT. Protein: CASSGDRITEAFF.

The chain recombines TRBV10-3 with TRBJ1-1, with 9 nucleotides matching TRBD1. Trimming cost V 6 bases and J 5 bases; bases outside gene matches: 7. CDR1 is ENHRY, CDR2 SYGVKD, per germline. This CDR3 is 14 amino acids long. The CDR3 here is CAIRPGQGGTEAFF. CDR3 DNA sequence: TGTGCCATCAGACCGGGACAGGGAGGAACTGAAGCTTTCTTT.

This clonotype came up once. The chain links TRBV6-5 to TRBJ2-1; 14 bases line up with TRBD2. Germline V lookup: CDR1 MNHEY, CDR2 SVGAGI. The trim removed 2 bases at V and 0 bases at J, leaving 12 bases unmatched. CDR3 length equals 21 residues. CDR3 sequence reads: CASSYLPPSGTSGSSYNEQFF. The CDR3, as DNA: TGTGCCAGCAGTTACCTCCCTCCGTCCGGGACTAGCGGGAGCTCCTACAATGAGCAGTTCTTC.

The table lists this clonotype with many counts. The V and J genes are TRBV19 and TRBJ2-1; tentatively, D is TRBD1 (7 bases). Trimming pared 5 bases from V and 14 bases from J, leaving 13 bases between. The CDR3 extends over 11 amino acids. Germline CDR1 reads LNHDA; CDR2 reads SQIVND (reference sequence). CDR3 region: CASSGQGGEFF. The CDR3 DNA sequence: TGTGCCAGTAGTGGTCAGGGGGGAGAGTTCTTC.

This clonotype was seen at least ten times. V usage is TRBV11-1 and J usage is TRBJ1-1; 8 bases agree with TRBD1. This CDR3 has 15 amino acids. Germline lookup yields CDR1 SGHAT and CDR2 FQDESV (reference sequence). V dropped 6 bases and J dropped 4; count of bases not matched to a gene: 10. As DNA, the CDR3 is TGTGCCAGCAGATCAGGGGGCCGGGGGGCCACTGAAGCTTTCTTT. Its translation is CASRSGGRGATEAFF. The full variable domain, completed using reference TRBV11-1 and TRBJ1-1, is EAEVAQSPRYKITEKSQAVAFWCDPISGHATLYWYRQILGQGPELLVQFQDESVVDDSQLPKDRFSAERLKGVDSTLKIQPAELGDSAMYLCASRSGGRGATEAFFGQGTRLTVV.

This clonotype appeared many times. The genes are TRBV6-1 and TRBJ1-5; D perhaps matches TRBD1 (5 bases). V lost 2 bases to trimming and J lost 7 bases, with 15 bases between them. CDR3 size: 15 residues. Per germline, CDR1 MNHNS and CDR2 SASEGT. The CDR3 here is CASSENLGGGQPQHF. The CDR3 coding sequence is TGTGCCAGCAGTGAAAACTTGGGTGGGGGACAGCCCCAGCATTTT.

This clonotype has ten or more counts. The CDR3 loop is CASSPRDEETQYF. CDR3 DNA sequence: TGTGCCAGCTCACCCAGGGACGAAGAGACCCAGTACTTC. The chain has TRBV18 and TRBJ2-5, with D perhaps TRBD1 or TRBD2 (5 bases each). Trimming took off 3 bases at V and 3 bases at J, with 8 bases between the two ends. Germline values: CDR1 KGHSH, CDR2 LQKENI. This CDR3 has 13 residues.

This clonotype was counted at least ten times. The chain carries TRBV20-1 and TRBJ2-5; either TRBD1 or TRBD2 may fit D (5 bases each). Deletions cut 1 base from V and 2 bases from J, with 23 bases between. Germline V lookup: CDR1 DFQATT, CDR2 SNEGSKA (reference sequence). CDR3 size: 18 residues. The CDR3 DNA sequence: TGCAGTGCTAGAGCCACGAGCCAACGGGGCCCATTTCAAGAGACCCAGTACTTC. As protein: CSARATSQRGPFQETQYF.